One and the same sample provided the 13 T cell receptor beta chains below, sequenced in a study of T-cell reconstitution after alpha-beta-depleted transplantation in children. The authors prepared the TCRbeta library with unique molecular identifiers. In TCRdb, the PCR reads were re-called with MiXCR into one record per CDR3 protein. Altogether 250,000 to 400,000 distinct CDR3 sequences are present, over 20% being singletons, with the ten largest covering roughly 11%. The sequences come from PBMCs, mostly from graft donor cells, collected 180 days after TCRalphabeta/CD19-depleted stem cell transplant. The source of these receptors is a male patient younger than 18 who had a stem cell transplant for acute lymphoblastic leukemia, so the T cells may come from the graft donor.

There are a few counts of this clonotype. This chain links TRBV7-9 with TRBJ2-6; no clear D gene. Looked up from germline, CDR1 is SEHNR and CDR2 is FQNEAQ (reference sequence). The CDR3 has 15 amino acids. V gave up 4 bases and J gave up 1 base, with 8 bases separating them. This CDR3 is CASSSDKSGANVLTF. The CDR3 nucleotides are TGTGCCAGCAGCTCGGATAAGTCTGGGGCCAACGTCCTGACTTTC. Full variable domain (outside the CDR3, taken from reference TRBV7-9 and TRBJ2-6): DTGVSQNPRHKITKRGQNVTFRCDPISEHNRLYWYRQTLGQGPEFLTYFQNEAQLEKSRLLSDRFSAERPKGSFSTLEIQRTEQGDSAMYLCASSSDKSGANVLTFGAGSRLTVL.

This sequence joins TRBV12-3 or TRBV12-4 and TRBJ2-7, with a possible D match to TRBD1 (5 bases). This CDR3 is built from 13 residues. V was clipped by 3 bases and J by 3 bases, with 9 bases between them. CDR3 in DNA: TGTGCCAGCAGTTTGACAGCCATCTACGAGCAGTACTTC. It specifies CASSLTAIYEQYF.

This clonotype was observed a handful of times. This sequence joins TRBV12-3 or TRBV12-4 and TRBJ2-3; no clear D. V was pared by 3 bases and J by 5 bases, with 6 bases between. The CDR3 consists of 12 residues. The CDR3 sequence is CASSFQEDTQYF. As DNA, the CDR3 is TGTGCCAGCAGTTTTCAGGAAGATACGCAGTATTTT.

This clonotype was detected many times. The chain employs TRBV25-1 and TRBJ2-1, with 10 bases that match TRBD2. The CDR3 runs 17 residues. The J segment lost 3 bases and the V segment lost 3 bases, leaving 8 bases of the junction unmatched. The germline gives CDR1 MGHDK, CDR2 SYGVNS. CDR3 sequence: CASSESLAGDYYNEQFF. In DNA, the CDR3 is TGTGCCAGCAGTGAGAGTCTAGCGGGGGACTACTACAATGAGCAGTTCTTC.

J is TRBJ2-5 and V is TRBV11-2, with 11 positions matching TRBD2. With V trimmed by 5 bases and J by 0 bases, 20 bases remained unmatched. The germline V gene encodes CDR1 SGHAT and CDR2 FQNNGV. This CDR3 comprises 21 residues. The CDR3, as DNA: TGTGCCAGCAGCCCGCGGACTAGCGGGTACCTACGGAGCTGGTACCAAGAGACCCAGTACTTC. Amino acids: CASSPRTSGYLRSWYQETQYF.

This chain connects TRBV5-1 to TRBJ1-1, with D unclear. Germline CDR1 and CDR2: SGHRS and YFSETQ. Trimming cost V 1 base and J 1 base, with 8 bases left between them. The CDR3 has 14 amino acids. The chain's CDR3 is CASSLFSRNTEAFF. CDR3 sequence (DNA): TGCGCCAGCAGCTTGTTTAGTAGGAACACTGAAGCTTTCTTT.

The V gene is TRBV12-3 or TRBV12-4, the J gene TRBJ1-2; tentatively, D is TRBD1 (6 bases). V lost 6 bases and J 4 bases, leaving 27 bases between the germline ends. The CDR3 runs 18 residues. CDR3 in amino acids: CASSPHGGQPLGAYGYTF. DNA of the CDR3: TGTGCCAGCAGCCCCCACGGCGGACAGCCCCTGGGGGCCTATGGCTACACCTTC.

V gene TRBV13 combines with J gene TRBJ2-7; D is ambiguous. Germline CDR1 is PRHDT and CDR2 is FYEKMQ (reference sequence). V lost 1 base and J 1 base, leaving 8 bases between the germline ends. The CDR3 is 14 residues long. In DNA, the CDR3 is TGTGCCAGCAGCTTAGATGACAAGTCCTACGAGCAGTACTTC. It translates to CASSLDDKSYEQYF.

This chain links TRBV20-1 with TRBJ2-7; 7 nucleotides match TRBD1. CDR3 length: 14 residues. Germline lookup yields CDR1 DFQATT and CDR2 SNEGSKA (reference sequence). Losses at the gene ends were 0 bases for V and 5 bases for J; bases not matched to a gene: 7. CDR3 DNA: TGCAGTGCTAGAGAAGGGGGCAGGGTCCACGAGCAGTACTTC. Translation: CSAREGGRVHEQYF.

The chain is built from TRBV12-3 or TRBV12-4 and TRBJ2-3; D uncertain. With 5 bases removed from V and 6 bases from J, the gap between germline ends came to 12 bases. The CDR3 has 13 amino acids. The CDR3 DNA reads TGTGCCAGCAGTATATCGATGGGGGATACGCAGTATTTT. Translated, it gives CASSISMGDTQYF.

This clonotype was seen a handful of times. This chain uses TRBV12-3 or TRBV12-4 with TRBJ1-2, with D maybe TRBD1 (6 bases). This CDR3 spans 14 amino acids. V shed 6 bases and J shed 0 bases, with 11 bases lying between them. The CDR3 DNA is TGTGCCAGCAGAACAGGGTTTTCTAACTATGGCTACACCTTC. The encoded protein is CASRTGFSNYGYTF.

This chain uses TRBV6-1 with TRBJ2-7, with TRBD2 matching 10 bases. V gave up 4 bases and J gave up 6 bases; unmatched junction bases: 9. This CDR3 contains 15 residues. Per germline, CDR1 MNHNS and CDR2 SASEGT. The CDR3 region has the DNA TGTGCCAGCAGTGGTTTCCCGGGACTAGCGTCCGAGCAGTACTTC. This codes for CASSGFPGLASEQYF.

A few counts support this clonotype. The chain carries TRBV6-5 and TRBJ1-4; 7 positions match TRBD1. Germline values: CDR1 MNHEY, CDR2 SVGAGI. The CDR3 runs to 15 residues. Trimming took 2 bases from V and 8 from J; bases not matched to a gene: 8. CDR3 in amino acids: CASSYGGQISEKLFF. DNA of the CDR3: TGTGCCAGCAGTTACGGGGGACAGATCAGCGAAAAACTGTTTTTT.